Below, 19 T cell receptor beta chains from the same sample are listed, as sequenced in a study of T cells in Graves' hyperthyroidism and ophthalmopathy. Using RNA transcripts as the source, TCR beta CDR3 regions were amplified. The HTBI primer set served for first-round RT-PCR of the TCR CDR3. TCRdb reanalysed the multiplex PCR reads using MiXCR and keeps one entry per CDR3 protein. The top ten clones hold about 11% of a sample with fewer than 550,000 distinct CDR3 sequences, about 24% of them seen once. Sequencing was done on a sample of blood. Every receptor here comes from a woman under 40 with Graves' ophthalmopathy.

This clonotype was seen a handful of times. The V gene is TRBV2, the J gene TRBJ2-5, with D maybe TRBD1 (6 bases). The CDR3 runs 14 residues. Germline V CDR1 and CDR2: SNHLY, FYNNEI. Trimming left V 3 bases short and J 10 bases short, with 18 bases between. CDR3: CASSDLNRDQDQYF. CDR3 nucleotides: TGTGCCAGCAGTGATTTGAACAGGGACCAGGACCAGTACTTC.

This clonotype showed up many times. The chain carries TRBV2 and TRBJ1-1; D ambiguous. CDR3 size: 13 residues. CDR1 is SNHLY, CDR2 FYNNEI, per germline. V dropped 8 bases and J dropped 1 base, with 11 bases sitting between them. The CDR3 here is CASGRGSNTEAFF. DNA for the CDR3: TGTGCCAGCGGAAGAGGGTCGAACACTGAAGCTTTCTTT.

This clonotype has a count of ten or more. The V call is TRBV6-5, the J call TRBJ1-1; D is undetermined. The V gene lost 4 bases and the J gene lost 6 bases, with 9 bases spanning the gap. Germline loops: CDR1 MNHEY, CDR2 SVGAGI. The CDR3 loop spans 12 amino acids. In nucleotides, the CDR3 is TGTGCCAGCAGTTCAACCGGGGCTGAAGCTTTCTTT. Translating it yields CASSSTGAEAFF.

Of note for this clonotype: At one boundary the junction diverges from the germline segment, which might be a read error. The chain joins TRBV19 to TRBJ2-7; D is undetermined. The CDR3 runs to 17 residues. Germline V CDR1 and CDR2: LNHDA, SQIVND (reference sequence). CDR3 nucleotide sequence: TGTGCCAGTAGTATAGGCGGCAGAACCTTCGGGTACTACGATCAGTACTTC. Protein: CASSIGGRTFGYYDQYF.

This clonotype was detected many times. The chain is built from TRBV7-4 and TRBJ1-5, with 7 nucleotides matching TRBD1. The ends lost 5 bases at V and 1 base at J; junction bases unmatched: 8. Per germline, CDR1 SGHVT and CDR2 SQSDAQ. The CDR3 is made up of 16 amino acids. The CDR3 DNA sequence: TGTGCCAGCAGCCCCACGAGACAGGGCAGCAATCAGCCCCAGCATTTT. Its translation: CASSPTRQGSNQPQHF. The variable domain in full, completed from reference TRBV7-4 and TRBJ1-5, reads GAGVSQSPRYKVAKRGRDVALRCDSISGHVTLYWYRQTLGQGSEVLTYSQSDAQRDKSGRPSGRFSAERPERSVSTLKIQRTEQGDSAVYLCASSPTRQGSNQPQHFGDGTRLSIL.

In its sample, this clonotype was seen many times. V and J are TRBV29-1 and TRBJ1-1; D gene unclear. CDR1 SQVTM and CDR2 ANQGSEA come from the germline V gene. Trimming cost V 0 bases and J 11 bases, with 13 bases left between them. This CDR3 contains 12 residues. CDR3 coding DNA: TGCAGCGTTGAAGATTCGGCCCTATCGGCTTTCTTT. This codes for CSVEDSALSAFF.

This clonotype showed up just a few times. V and J are TRBV4-1 and TRBJ2-7; TRBD1 matches at 9 bases. The V segment lost 3 bases and the J segment 3 bases; nucleotides outside the gene matches: 9. The CDR3 has 16 amino acids. CDR1 is MGHRA, CDR2 YSYEKL, per germline. CDR3 sequence: CASSQGQQGAGYEQYF. The CDR3 bases are TGCGCCAGCAGCCAGGGGCAACAGGGGGCCGGCTACGAGCAGTACTTC.

V is TRBV3-1 and J is TRBJ1-5, with D maybe TRBD1 (5 bases). CDR3 length equals 17 residues. CDR1 and CDR2 (germline): LGHDT, YNNKEL (reference sequence). V was shortened by 0 bases and J by 1 base, with 13 bases between the two germline ends. Here the CDR3 DNA reads TGTGCCAGCAGCCAAGATCCAGGGCTTGGGAGCAATCAGCCCCAGCATTTT. It is translated as CASSQDPGLGSNQPQHF.

This clonotype was seen only a few times. The chain joins TRBV7-2 to TRBJ2-4; 9 bases are a match to TRBD1. Germline lookup yields CDR1 SGHTA and CDR2 FQGNSA. CDR3 length equals 15 residues. After removal of 1 base from V and 8 bases from J, the junction contained 6 bases not matched to a gene. Here the CDR3 DNA reads TGTGCCAGCAGCTTAGAGTTTTGGGACAGGGACATTCAGTACTTC. Translation gives CASSLEFWDRDIQYF.

CDR3 sequence (DNA): TGTGCCAGCACCCACTTCCCCCTCTTGGCAGGGAGCCGGAATTCACCCCTCCACTTT. It codes for CASTHFPLLAGSRNSPLHF. The rearrangement uses TRBV6-2 or TRBV6-3 and TRBJ1-6; D is perhaps TRBD1 (5 bases). This CDR3 is built from 19 residues. CDR1 and CDR2 from the germline V gene are MNHEY and SVGEGT. V was clipped by 7 bases and J by 7 bases, with 29 bases between them.

Many counts were recorded for this clonotype. CDR3 sequence (DNA): TGTGCCTGGTTGATCCCGGGACAGGGGAACTACGAGCAGTACTTC. The encoded protein is CAWLIPGQGNYEQYF. The chain employs TRBV30 and TRBJ2-7; 10 nucleotides agree with TRBD1. The V segment lost 5 bases and the J segment 3 bases; nucleotides outside the gene matches: 10. In germline, CDR1 is GTSNPN, CDR2 SVGIG (reference sequence). The CDR3 totals 15 residues.

This clonotype was detected many times. The genes are TRBV5-1 and TRBJ1-1; no reliable D call. The CDR3 length is 16 residues. Germline loops: CDR1 SGHRS, CDR2 YFSETQ. The V and J ends lost 0 bases and 0 bases respectively, with 12 bases between them. Here the CDR3 reads CASSLAVGSMNTEAFF. Here the CDR3 DNA reads TGCGCCAGCAGCTTGGCAGTTGGGTCAATGAACACTGAAGCTTTCTTT.

The gene calls are TRBV12-3 or TRBV12-4 and TRBJ2-7, with TRBD2 matching over 8 bases. CDR3 length: 15 residues. Unmatched junction bases numbered 12, after V lost 7 bases and J lost 4 bases. The CDR3: CASTDGGDLLYEQYF. The CDR3 bases are TGTGCCAGCACCGACGGGGGGGACCTCCTTTACGAGCAGTACTTC.

The rearrangement uses TRBV6-5 and TRBJ1-2; maybe TRBD1 (5 bases). CDR3 size: 13 residues. Germline V gene lookup returns CDR1 MNHEY and CDR2 SVGAGI. Trimming stripped 3 bases from V and 8 bases from J, with 13 bases between. The CDR3: CASSYPGDGGYTF. DNA of the CDR3: TGTGCCAGCAGTTATCCGGGGGACGGAGGCTACACCTTC.

This clonotype was detected many times. CDR3 nucleotides: TGTGCCAGCAGTTTCAGCGTAGCTGGAAACACCATATATTTT. Amino acid sequence: CASSFSVAGNTIYF. The rearrangement links TRBV28 to TRBJ1-3; D unclear. Trimming took 3 bases from V and 2 from J, leaving 8 bases between them. This CDR3 has 14 residues. Germline values: CDR1 MDHEN, CDR2 SYDVKM.

V and J are TRBV19 and TRBJ2-5; maybe TRBD2 (5 bases). V was cut by 7 bases and J by 7 bases, with 22 bases left in between. CDR1 LNHDA and CDR2 SQIVND come from the germline V gene (reference sequence). This CDR3 spans 15 amino acids. DNA for the CDR3: TGTGCCAGTACCCCCACGGGAACGTCAATCGGGACCCAGTACTTC. Protein sequence: CASTPTGTSIGTQYF.

This clonotype came up many times. The rearrangement uses TRBV6-5 and TRBJ2-5, with TRBD1 matching 7 bases. The V segment lost 8 bases and the J segment 0 bases; nucleotides outside the gene matches: 6. Germline V CDR1 and CDR2: MNHEY, SVGAGI. The CDR3 length is 14 residues. The CDR3 region is CASRTGQNQETQYF. CDR3 sequence (DNA): TGTGCCAGCCGGACAGGACAGAACCAAGAGACCCAGTACTTC.

The J gene is TRBJ2-7, the V gene TRBV29-1, with D maybe TRBD1 (6 bases). The CDR3 sequence is 13 residues long. Trimming removed 4 bases at V and 4 bases at J, with 14 bases between. Germline values: CDR1 SQVTM, CDR2 ANQGSEA. The DNA of the CDR3 is TGCAGCGTTGCCACAGGGTACGGGTACGAGCAGTACTTC. Amino acids: CSVATGYGYEQYF.

This clonotype appeared a few times. The chain couples TRBV4-1 to TRBJ2-7, with a weak D call TRBD1 (6 bases). The V gene's germline CDR1 is MGHRA and CDR2 YSYEKL. The length of the CDR3 is 15 residues. Deletions cut 0 bases from V and 9 bases from J, with 18 bases between. CDR3 amino acids: CASSQEGQGTHGQYF. In DNA, the CDR3 is TGCGCCAGCAGCCAAGAAGGGCAGGGGACCCACGGGCAGTACTTC.